This TCR beta chain was found in a study of T cell responses to AZD1222 COVID-19 vaccine. Study observations and caveats: Spike-specific TCR breadth and depth were elevated following two AZD1222 doses.

Points on this clone: Its target is not known.

Some clones are missing from TCRdb's copy, which holds only in-frame ones; the method was immunoSEQ multiplex PCR. The repertoire consists of more than 70,000 clones, with 65% to 90% occurring once and the leading ten covering roughly 7.9%. The sequenced sample was peripheral blood, obtained on day 0 of AZD1222 vaccination. The TCR comes from an adult in good health.

CDR3 in amino acids: CASRTFNTGELFF. CDR3 sequence (DNA): TGTGCCAGTAGGACCTTCAACACCGGGGAGCTGTTTTTT. V gene TRBV2 combines with J gene TRBJ2-2; the D is unclear. There are 13 residues in the CDR3. Germline values: CDR1 SNHLY, CDR2 FYNNEI. Trimming pared 9 bases from V and 2 bases from J, leaving 10 bases between.